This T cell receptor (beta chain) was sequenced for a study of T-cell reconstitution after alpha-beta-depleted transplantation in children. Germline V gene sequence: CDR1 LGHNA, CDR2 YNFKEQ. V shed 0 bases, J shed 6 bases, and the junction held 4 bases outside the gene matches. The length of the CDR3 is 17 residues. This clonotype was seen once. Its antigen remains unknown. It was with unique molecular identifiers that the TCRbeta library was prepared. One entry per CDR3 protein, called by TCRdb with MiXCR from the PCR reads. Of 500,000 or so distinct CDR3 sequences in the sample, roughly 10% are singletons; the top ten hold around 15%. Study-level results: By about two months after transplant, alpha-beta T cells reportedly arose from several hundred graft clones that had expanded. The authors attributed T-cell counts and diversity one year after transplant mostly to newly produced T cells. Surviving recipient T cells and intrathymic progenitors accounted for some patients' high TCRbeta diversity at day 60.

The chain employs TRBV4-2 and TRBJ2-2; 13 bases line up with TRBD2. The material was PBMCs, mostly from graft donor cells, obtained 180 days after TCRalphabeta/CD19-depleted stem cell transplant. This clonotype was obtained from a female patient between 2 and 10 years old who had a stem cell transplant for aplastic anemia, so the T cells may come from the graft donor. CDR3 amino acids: CASSQELLAGGPGELFF. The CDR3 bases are TGTGCCAGCAGCCAAGAGTTACTAGCGGGAGGGCCCGGGGAGCTGTTTTTT.